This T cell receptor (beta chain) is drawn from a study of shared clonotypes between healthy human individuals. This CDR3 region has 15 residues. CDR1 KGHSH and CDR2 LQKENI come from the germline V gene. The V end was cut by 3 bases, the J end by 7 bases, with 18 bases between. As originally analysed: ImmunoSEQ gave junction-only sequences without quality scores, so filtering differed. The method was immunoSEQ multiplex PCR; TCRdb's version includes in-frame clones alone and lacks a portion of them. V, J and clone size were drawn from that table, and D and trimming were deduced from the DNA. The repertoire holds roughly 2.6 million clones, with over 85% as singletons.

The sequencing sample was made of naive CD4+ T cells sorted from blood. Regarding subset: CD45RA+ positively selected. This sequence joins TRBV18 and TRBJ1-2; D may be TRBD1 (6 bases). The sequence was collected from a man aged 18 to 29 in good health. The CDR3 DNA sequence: TGTGCCAGCTCACCGACAGGAAACAGCCGGTTTGGCTACACCTTC. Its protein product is CASSPTGNSRFGYTF.